This T cell receptor (beta chain) was profiled in a study of siplizumab effects on memory and regulatory T cells (dated by TCRdb to the late 2010s). With respect to the entire study: The study examined how the anti-CD2 antibody siplizumab affects alloreactive T-cell subsets in allogeneic mixed lymphocyte reactions built from human PBMCs. General conclusions and limits of the study: Siplizumab significantly lowered the cumulative frequency of alloreactive sequences that could be traced to unstimulated CD4+ memory T cells. Whether proliferating Tregs from siplizumab cultures were suppressive was not functionally confirmed. In reactions with siplizumab, an average of roughly 70% of mappable alloreactive CD4+ clones were Treg-derived, compared with 26.9% in control reactions. Because sequences at frequencies below about 10^-5 were poorly captured, only a minor fraction of alloreactive clones could be mapped back to unstimulated subsets. Roughly 75-95% of proliferating CD4+ or CD8+ clones could not be assigned a naive or memory phenotype. Greater diversity appeared to be present in unstimulated naive T cells than in memory T cells, and a substantial contribution to the alloresponse seemed to be made by naive cells.

On this clone itself: There is no known antigen for this receptor. No quality values exist for individual bases; no much larger clone is one base distant.

Library preparation employed the immunoSEQ multiplex PCR assay. Each sample had some 96,000 TCR templates assayed by the deep sequencing platform. Genomic DNA extracted from sorted T cells was the material used for TCRbeta CDR3 sequencing. In the original analysis: Clonal analysis of TCRbeta CDR3 data was done in the R programming language. Comparing unstimulated samples against CFSE-low samples taken after the reaction was how alloreactive CD4+ and CD8+ clones were defined. Regulatory or non-regulatory origin of alloreactive CD4+ clones was assigned by matching sequences to the sorted unstimulated Treg and non-Treg repertoires. Here the immuneACCESS table is served through TCRdb, limited to in-frame sequences with V and J called. Missing clones are a known gap in these copies; in checked studies unresolved V genes cover under half, and the rest lacks a known reason. V, J and clone size derive from that table, while D and trimming were established from the DNA sequence. In this sample the table shows 90,000 to 120,000 clones, more than 85% of which occur a single time. The ten biggest clones cover 0.6% to 0.7% of the sample.

Sorted unstimulated T cells, along with proliferating T cells recovered from mixed lymphocyte reactions, underwent TCRbeta CDR3 sequencing. Fresh whole blood from more than 9 HLA-typed healthy donors served as the source for isolating PBMCs. Unstimulated CD4+ regulatory T cells were FACS-sorted to map the origin of alloreactive clones. There are 15 amino acids in the CDR3, from cysteine to phenylalanine inclusive. The entry retains the CDR3 DNA only, 45 bases that are in frame from base 1. V ends up 3 bases short and J 10 bases short, with an unmatched junction base count of 8. CDR1 and CDR2 were assigned from the germline V gene as SGDLS and YYNGEE.

The sequence was obtained from a human donor in good health. The specimen sequenced was Tregs sorted from blood. The rearrangement combines TRBV9 with TRBJ1-6, with 9 central nucleotides matching TRBD1. The bases are TGTGCCAGCAGCGGAGGGACAGGGTTGATCTCACCCCTCCACTTT. This yields the protein CASSGGTGLISPLHF.